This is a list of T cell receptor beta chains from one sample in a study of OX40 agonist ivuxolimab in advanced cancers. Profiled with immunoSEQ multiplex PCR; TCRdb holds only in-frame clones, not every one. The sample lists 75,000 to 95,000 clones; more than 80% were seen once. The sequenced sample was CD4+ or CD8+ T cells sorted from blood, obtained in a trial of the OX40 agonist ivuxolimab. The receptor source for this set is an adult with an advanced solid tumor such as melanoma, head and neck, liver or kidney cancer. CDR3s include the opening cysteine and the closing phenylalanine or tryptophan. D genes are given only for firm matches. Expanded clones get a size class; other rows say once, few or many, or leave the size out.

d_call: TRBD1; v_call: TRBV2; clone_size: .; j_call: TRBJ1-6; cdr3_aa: CAIGQASVSYNSPLHF; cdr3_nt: TGTGCCATTGGACAGGCATCCGTCTCCTATAATTCACCCCTCCACTTT
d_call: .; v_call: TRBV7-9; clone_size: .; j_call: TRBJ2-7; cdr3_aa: CASSPAYTFSRENYEQYF; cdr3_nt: TGTGCCAGCAGCCCCGCCTATACCTTTAGCAGGGAGAACTACGAGCAGTACTTC
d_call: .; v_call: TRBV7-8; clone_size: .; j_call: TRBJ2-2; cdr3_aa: CASRIAIQSGELFF; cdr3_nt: TGTGCCAGCAGGATCGCGATACAATCTGGGGAGCTGTTTTTT
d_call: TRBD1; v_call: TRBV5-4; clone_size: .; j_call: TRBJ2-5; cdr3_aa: CASSLGQGTLIKETQYF; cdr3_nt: TGTGCCAGCAGCTTGGGACAGGGCACTCTGATCAAAGAGACCCAGTACTTC
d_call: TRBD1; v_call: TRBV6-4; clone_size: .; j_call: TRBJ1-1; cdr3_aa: CASTDKTGQGNTEAFF; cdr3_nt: TGTGCCAGCACCGACAAAACTGGACAGGGGAACACTGAAGCTTTCTTT
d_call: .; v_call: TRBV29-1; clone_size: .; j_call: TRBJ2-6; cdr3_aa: CSVPQRRDSGANVLTF; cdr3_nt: TGCAGCGTCCCACAGCGACGGGACTCAGGGGCCAACGTCCTGACTTTC
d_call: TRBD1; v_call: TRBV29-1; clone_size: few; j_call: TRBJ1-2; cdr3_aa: CSVRQGGDYGYTF; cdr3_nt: TGCAGCGTTCGACAGGGAGGGGACTATGGCTACACCTTC
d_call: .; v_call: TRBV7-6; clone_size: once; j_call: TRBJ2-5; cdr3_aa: CASSSIVGGGQETQYF; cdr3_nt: TGTGCCAGCAGCTCCATAGTGGGGGGAGGCCAAGAGACCCAGTACTTC
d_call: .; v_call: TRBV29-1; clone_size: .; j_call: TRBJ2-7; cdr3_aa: CSSQLWGVYEQYF; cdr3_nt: TGCAGCTCGCAATTGTGGGGAGTGTACGAGCAGTACTTC
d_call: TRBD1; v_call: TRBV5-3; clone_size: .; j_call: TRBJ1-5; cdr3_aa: CARRPDRGSNQPQHF; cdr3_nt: TGTGCCAGAAGGCCGGACAGGGGTAGCAATCAGCCCCAGCATTTT
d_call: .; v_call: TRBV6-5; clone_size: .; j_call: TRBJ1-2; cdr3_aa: CASSYDRYNYGYTF; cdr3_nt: TGTGCCAGCAGTTACGACCGTTACAACTATGGCTACACCTTC
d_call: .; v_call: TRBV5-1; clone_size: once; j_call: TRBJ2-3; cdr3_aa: CASSGTSAADTQYF; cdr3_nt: TGCGCCAGCAGCGGAACTAGTGCTGCAGATACGCAGTATTTT
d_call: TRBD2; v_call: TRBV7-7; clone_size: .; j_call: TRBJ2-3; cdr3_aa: CASSLAGADTQYF; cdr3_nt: TGTGCTAGCAGCTTAGCGGGGGCAGATACGCAGTATTTT
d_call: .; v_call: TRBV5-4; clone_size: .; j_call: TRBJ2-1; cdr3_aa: CASSAGTPRNNEQFF; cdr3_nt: TGTGCCAGCAGCGCCGGGACACCCCGTAACAATGAGCAGTTCTTC
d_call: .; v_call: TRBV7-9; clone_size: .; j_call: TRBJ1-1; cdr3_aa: CASSLRLGTTNYPEAFF; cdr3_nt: TGTGCCAGCAGCTTACGGTTGGGGACAACTAATTACCCTGAAGCTTTCTTT
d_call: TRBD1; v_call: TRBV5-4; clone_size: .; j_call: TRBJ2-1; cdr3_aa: CASSLAGGMYNEQFF; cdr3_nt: TGTGCCAGCAGCTTGGCAGGGGGCATGTACAATGAGCAGTTCTTC
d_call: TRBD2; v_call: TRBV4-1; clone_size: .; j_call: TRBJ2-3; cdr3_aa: CASSQGRGTSTSTDTQYF; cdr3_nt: TGCGCCAGCAGCCAAGGGCGGGGGACTAGCACTAGCACAGATACGCAGTATTTT
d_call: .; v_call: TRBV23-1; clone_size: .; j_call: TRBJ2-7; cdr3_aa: CASSQSTAGPTYEQYF; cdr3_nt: TGCGCCAGCAGTCAATCAACGGCAGGCCCTACCTACGAGCAGTACTTC
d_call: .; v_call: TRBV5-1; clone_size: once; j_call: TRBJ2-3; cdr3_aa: CASSLVPGPSTDTQYF; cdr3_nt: TGCGCCAGCAGCCTAGTACCGGGACCTAGCACAGATACGCAGTATTTT
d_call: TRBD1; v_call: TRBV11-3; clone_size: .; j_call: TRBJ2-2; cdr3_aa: CASSLVRGTATGELFF; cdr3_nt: TGTGCCAGCAGCTTAGTAAGGGGGACAGCCACCGGGGAGCTGTTTTTT
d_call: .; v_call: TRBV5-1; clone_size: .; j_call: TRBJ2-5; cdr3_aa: CASSQDRMSQETQYF; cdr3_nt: TGCGCCAGCTCCCAAGACAGGATGTCTCAAGAGACCCAGTACTTC
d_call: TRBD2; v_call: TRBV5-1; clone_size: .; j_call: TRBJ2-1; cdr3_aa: CATKAGGDLDEQFF; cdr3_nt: TGCGCCACTAAAGCGGGGGGAGATTTGGATGAGCAGTTCTTC
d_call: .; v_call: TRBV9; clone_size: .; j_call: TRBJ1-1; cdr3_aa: CASSVGGRAGENTEAFF; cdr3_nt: TGTGCCAGCAGCGTGGGGGGACGAGCCGGGGAGAACACTGAAGCTTTCTTT
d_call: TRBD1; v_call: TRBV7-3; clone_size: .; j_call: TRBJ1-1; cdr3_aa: CASSLGGTGVMNTEAFF; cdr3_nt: TGTGCCAGCAGCCTAGGGGGGACAGGGGTCATGAACACTGAAGCTTTCTTT
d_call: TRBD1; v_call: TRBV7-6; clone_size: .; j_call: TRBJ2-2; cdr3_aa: CASSLQGASNTGELFF; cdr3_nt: TGTGCCAGCAGCCTACAGGGGGCCTCCAACACCGGGGAGCTGTTTTTT
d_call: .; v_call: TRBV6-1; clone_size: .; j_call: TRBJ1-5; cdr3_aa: CASRGQGGYQPQHF; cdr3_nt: TGTGCCAGCAGGGGGCAAGGGGGGTATCAGCCCCAGCATTTT
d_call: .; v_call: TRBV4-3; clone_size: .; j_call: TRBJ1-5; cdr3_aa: CASSQVYGDNQPQHF; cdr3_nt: TGCGCCAGCAGCCAAGTTTACGGGGACAATCAGCCCCAGCATTTT
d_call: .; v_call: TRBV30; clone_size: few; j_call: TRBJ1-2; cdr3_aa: CAWSVAPGHIISYTF; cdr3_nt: TGTGCCTGGAGTGTCGCACCAGGGCATATAATTAGCTACACCTTC
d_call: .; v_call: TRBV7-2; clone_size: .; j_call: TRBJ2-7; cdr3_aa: CASSLVRDYQGEQYF; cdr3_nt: TGTGCCAGCAGCTTAGTCAGGGACTATCAGGGGGAGCAGTACTTC
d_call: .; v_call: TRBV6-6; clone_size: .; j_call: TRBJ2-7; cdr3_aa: CASTDNSYEQYF; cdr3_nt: TGTGCCAGCACGGATAACTCCTACGAGCAGTACTTC
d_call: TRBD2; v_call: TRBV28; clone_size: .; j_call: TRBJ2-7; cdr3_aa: CASSLSGGPTYEQYF; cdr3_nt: TGTGCCAGCAGTTTAAGCGGGGGGCCCACCTACGAGCAGTACTTC
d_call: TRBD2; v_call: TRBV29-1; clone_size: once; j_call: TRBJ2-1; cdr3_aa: CSVGGWEEGVRSYNEQFF; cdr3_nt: TGCAGCGTGGGAGGGTGGGAGGAGGGCGTCAGGTCCTACAATGAGCAGTTCTTC
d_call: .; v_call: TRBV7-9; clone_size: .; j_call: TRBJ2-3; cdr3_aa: CASSIRADTQYF; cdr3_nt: TGTGCCAGCAGCATTCGCGCAGATACGCAGTATTTT
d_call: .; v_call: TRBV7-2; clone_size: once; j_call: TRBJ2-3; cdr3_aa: CASSLEGFTDTQYF; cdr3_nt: TGTGCCAGCAGCTTAGAGGGATTCACAGATACGCAGTATTTT
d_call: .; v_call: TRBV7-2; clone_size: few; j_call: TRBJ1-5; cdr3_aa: CASSLGANQPQHF; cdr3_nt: TGTGCCAGCAGCTTAGGGGCCAATCAGCCCCAGCATTTT
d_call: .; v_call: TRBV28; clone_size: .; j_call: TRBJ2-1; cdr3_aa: CASSGRHEQFF; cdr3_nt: TGTGCCAGCAGTGGACGGCATGAGCAGTTCTTC
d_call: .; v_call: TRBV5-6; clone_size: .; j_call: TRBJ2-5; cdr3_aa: CASSFYVAEETQYF; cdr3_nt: TGTGCCAGCAGCTTTTACGTGGCAGAAGAGACCCAGTACTTC